This TCR beta chain was recovered during a study of siplizumab effects on memory and regulatory T cells. Study-level findings and limits: Proliferating siplizumab-cultured Tregs lacked confirmed suppressive function. Just a small share of alloreactive clones was traced back to unstimulated subsets.

The repertoire was sequenced with immunoSEQ multiplex PCR; TCRdb's copy has only in-frame clones and lacks some. This sample yields roughly 62,000 clones, of which around 80% are seen a single time; approximately 0.4% belongs to the top ten. V lost 3 bases and J lost 3; bases outside the gene matches: 2. CDR3 length: 14 residues. Germline V lookup: CDR1 SGHRS, CDR2 YFSETQ. Note on this clone: Its antigen remains unknown.

The rearrangement uses TRBV5-1 and TRBJ2-2; TRBD1 aligns across 7 bases. The specimen sequenced was memory CD4+ T cells sorted from blood. This sequence was found in a human donor in good health. The CDR3 DNA reads as TGCGCCAGCAGCTCGGGACAGTACACCGGGGAGCTGTTTTTT. Protein sequence: CASSSGQYTGELFF.